The T cell receptor beta chain described here comes from a study of blood T cell repertoires in COVID-19. Only in-frame clones appear in the TCRdb table, and some are missing; sequencing was by immunoSEQ multiplex PCR. The sample lists about 220,000 clones; approximately 85% were seen once. At least ten counts were recorded for this clone. This CDR3 is built from 15 residues. The germline gives CDR1 LNHDA, CDR2 SQIVND (reference sequence). With 6 bases removed from V and 0 bases from J, the gap between germline ends came to 12 bases. The rearrangement uses TRBV19 and TRBJ1-3; tentatively, D is TRBD1 (5 bases). This receptor was obtained from a woman aged 70-85 years with COVID-19, enrolled during active disease. The sequencing input was peripheral blood. CDR3 nucleotide sequence: TGTGCCAGTAGGAGACAGTACTTCTCTGGAAACACCATATATTTT. Translated: CASRRQYFSGNTIYF.